This section outlines one T cell receptor (beta chain) sequence together with its context. Preparation of the TCRbeta library was carried out with unique molecular identifiers. Via MiXCR, TCRdb re-called the PCR reads, giving one row per CDR3 protein. The table lists over 400,000 distinct CDR3 sequences, around an eighth of them singletons. These data belong to a study of T-cell reconstitution after alpha-beta-depleted transplantation in children. J lost 9 bases, V lost 2 bases, and 7 bases had no gene match. The length of the CDR3 is 15 residues. The receptor's source is a human donor who donated a stem cell graft to a child with combined immunodeficiency. The source material was PBMCs from the stem cell graft donor, sampled from the stem cell graft. The chain has TRBV12-3 or TRBV12-4 and TRBJ2-1; TRBD2 matches 10 bases. Here the CDR3 reads CASSLPSGGVSEQFF. DNA of the CDR3: TGTGCCAGCAGTTTACCCAGCGGGGGGGTTAGTGAGCAGTTCTTC.